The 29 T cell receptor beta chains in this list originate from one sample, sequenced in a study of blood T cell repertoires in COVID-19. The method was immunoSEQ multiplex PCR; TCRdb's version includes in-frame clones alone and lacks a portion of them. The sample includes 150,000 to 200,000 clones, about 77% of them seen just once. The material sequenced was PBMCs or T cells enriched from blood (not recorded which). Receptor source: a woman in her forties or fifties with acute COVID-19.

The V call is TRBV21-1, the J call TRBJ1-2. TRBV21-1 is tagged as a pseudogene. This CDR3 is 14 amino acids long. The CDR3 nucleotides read TGTGCCAGCAGCAATCCGGTTACCAACTATGGCTACACCTTC. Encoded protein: CASSNPVTNYGYTF.

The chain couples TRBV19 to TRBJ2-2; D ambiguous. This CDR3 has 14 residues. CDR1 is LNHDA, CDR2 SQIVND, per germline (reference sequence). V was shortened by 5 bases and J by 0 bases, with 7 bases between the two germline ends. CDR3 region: CASSHNTNTGELFF. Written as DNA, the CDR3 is TGTGCCAGTAGTCACAACACGAACACCGGGGAGCTGTTTTTT.

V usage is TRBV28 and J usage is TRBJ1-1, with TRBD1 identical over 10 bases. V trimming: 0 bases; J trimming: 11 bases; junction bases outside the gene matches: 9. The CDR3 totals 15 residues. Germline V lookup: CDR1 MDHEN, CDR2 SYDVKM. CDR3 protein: CASSLWGQGMVVAFF. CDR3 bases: TGTGCCAGCAGTTTATGGGGACAGGGGATGGTTGTGGCTTTCTTT.

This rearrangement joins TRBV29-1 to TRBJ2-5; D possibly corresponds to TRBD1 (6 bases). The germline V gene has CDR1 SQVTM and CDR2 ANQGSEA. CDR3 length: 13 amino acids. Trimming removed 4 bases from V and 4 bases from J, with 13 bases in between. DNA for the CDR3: TGCAGCGTTGGAAGGGGGAGTGGAGAGACCCAGTACTTC. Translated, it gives CSVGRGSGETQYF.

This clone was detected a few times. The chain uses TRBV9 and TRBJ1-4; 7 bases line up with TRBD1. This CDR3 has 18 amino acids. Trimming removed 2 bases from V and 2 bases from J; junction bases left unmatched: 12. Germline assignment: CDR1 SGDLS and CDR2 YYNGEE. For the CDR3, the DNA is TGTGCCAGCAGCGTCAGAATGACAGGGCGGGTTACTAATGAAAAACTGTTTTTT. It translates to CASSVRMTGRVTNEKLFF.

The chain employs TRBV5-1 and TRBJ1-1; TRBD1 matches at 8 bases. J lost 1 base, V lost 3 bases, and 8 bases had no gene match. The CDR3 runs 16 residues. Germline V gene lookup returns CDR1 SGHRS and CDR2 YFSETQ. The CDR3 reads CASSSFYQGANTEAFF. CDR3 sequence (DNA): TGCGCCAGCAGCTCGTTTTATCAGGGGGCGAACACTGAAGCTTTCTTT.

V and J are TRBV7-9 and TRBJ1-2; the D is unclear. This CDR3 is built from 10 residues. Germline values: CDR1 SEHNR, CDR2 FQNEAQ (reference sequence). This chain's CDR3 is CNTGEYGYTF. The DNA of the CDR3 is TGTAACACCGGGGAATATGGCTACACCTTC.

The CDR3 nucleotides are TGTGCCACCAGTGATTACAGGGCTACGGGGGAGACCCAGTACTTC. Amino acid sequence: CATSDYRATGETQYF. The chain links TRBV24-1 to TRBJ2-5, with D possibly TRBD1 on 6 matching bases. The germline V and J ends were trimmed by 2 bases and 5 bases, with 14 bases remaining between them. CDR1 is KGHDR and CDR2 is SFDVKD in the germline V gene. This CDR3 region has 15 residues.

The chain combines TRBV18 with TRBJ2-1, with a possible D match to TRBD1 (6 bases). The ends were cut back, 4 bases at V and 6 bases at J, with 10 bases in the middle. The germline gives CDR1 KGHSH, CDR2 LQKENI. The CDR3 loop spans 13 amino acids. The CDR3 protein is CASSLGQSNEQFF. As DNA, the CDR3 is TGTGCCAGCTCACTAGGACAGTCCAATGAGCAGTTCTTC.

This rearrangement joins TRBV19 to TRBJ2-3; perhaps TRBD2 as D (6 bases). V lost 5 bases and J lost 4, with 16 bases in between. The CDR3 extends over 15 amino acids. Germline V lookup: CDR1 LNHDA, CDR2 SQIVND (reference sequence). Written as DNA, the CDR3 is TGTGCCAGTAGTCCGCGGGACTGGGGCCCAGATACGCAGTATTTT. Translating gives CASSPRDWGPDTQYF. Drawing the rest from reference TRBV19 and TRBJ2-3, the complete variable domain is DGGITQSPKYLFRKEGQNVTLSCEQNLNHDAMYWYRQDPGQGLRLIYYSQIVNDFQKGDIAEGYSVSREKKESFPLTVTSAQKNPTAFYLCASSPRDWGPDTQYFGPGTRLTVL.

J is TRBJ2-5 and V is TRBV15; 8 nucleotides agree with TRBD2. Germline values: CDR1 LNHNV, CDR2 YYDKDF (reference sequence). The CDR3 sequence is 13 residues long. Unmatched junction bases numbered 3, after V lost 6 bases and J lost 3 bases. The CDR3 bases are TGTGCCACCAGGAGCGGGGGCAAAGAGACCCAGTACTTC. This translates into CATRSGGKETQYF.

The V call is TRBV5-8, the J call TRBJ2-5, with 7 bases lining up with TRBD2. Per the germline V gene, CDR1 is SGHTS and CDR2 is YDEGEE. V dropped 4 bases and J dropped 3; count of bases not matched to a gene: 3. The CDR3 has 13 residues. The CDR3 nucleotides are TGTGCCAGCAGCCCCCGGGGGGAAGAGACCCAGTACTTC. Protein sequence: CASSPRGEETQYF.

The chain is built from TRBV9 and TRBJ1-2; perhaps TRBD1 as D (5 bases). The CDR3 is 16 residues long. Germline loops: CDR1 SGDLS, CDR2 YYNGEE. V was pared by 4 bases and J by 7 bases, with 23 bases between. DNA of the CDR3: TGTGCCAGCAGCCCCCAAGGGCGGGGGGAGGTCGGTGGCTACACCTTC. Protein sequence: CASSPQGRGEVGGYTF.

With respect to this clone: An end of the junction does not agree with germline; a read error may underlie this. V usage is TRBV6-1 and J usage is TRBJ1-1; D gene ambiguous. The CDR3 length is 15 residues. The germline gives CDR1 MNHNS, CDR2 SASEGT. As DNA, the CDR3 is TGTGCCAGCAGTGATATTGTCCGCAGGAACGCTGAAGCTTTCTTT. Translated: CASSDIVRRNAEAFF.

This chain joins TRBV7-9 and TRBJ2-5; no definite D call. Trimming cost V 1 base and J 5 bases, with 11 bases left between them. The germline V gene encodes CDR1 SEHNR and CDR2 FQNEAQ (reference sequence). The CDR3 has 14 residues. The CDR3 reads CASSLEAPGETQYF. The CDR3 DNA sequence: TGTGCCAGCAGCTTAGAGGCACCCGGGGAGACCCAGTACTTC.

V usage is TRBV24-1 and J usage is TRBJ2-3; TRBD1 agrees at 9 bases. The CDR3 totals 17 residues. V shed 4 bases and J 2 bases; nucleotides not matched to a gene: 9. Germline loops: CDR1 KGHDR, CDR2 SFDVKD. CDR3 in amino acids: CATSDPGQGFNTDTQYF. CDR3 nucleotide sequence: TGTGCCACCAGTGACCCGGGACAGGGATTTAACACAGATACGCAGTATTTT.

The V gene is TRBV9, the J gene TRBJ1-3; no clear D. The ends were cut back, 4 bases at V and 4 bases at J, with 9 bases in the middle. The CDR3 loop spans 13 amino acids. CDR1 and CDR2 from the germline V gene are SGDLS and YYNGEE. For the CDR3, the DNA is TGTGCCAGCAGCCCGGAGACGGGAAACACCATATATTTT. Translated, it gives CASSPETGNTIYF.

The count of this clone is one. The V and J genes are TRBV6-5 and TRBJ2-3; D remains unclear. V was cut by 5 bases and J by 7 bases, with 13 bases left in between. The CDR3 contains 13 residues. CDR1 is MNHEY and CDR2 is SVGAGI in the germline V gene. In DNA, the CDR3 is TGTGCCAGCAGTCAAACTTACCCCTATACGCAGTATTTT. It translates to CASSQTYPYTQYF.

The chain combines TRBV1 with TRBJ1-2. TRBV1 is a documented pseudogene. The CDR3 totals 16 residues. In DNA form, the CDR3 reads TGCACCAGCACCAAGAAGAGCGGAGGGTCCCACTATGGCTACACCTTC. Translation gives CTSTKKSGGSHYGYTF.

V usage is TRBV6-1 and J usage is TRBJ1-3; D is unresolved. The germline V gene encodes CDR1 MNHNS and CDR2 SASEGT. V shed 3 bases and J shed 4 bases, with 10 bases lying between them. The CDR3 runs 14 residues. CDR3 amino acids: CASSDGVGGNTIYF. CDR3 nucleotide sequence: TGTGCCAGCAGTGACGGGGTTGGCGGAAACACCATATATTTT.

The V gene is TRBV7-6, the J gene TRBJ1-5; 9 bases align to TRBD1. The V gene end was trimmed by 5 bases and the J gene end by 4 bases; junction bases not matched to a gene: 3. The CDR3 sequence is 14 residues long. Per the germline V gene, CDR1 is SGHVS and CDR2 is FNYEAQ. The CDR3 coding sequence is TGTGCCAGCAGCATCGGGACAGGGAATCAGCCCCAGCATTTT. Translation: CASSIGTGNQPQHF.

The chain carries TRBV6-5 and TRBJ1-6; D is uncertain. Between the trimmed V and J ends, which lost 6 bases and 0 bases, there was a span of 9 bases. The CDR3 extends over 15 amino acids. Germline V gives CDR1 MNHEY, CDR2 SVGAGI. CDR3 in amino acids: CASRQLSSYNSPLHF. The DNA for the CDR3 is TGTGCCAGCAGGCAACTGAGCTCCTATAATTCACCCCTCCACTTT.

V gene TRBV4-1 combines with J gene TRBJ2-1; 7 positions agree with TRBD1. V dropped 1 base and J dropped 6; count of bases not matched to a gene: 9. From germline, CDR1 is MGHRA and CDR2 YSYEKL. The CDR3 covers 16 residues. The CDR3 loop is CASSQVSSGTANEQFF. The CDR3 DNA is TGCGCCAGCAGCCAAGTCTCCTCCGGGACAGCCAATGAGCAGTTCTTC.

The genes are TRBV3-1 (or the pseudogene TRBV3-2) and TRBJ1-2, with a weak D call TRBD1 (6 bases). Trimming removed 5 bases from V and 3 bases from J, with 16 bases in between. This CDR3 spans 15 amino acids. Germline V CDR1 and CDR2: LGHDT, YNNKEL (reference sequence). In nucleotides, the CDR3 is TGTGCCAGCAGCTTCCGTAACGCAGGGGACTATGGCTACACCTTC. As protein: CASSFRNAGDYGYTF.

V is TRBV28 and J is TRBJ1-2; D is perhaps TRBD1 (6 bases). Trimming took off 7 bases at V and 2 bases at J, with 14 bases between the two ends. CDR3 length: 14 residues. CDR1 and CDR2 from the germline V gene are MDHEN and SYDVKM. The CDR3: CASNAQGTNYGYTF. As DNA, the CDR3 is TGTGCCAGCAACGCACAGGGAACCAACTATGGCTACACCTTC.

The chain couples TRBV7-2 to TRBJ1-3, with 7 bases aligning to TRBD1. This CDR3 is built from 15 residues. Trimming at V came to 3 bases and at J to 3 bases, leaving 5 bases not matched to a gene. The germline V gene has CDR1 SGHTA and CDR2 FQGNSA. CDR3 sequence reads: CASSLQTGIGNTIYF. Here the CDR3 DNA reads TGTGCCAGCAGCTTGCAGACAGGGATTGGAAACACCATATATTTT.

CDR3 in amino acids: CASNQAASGDNEQFF. CDR3 DNA sequence: TGTGCCAGCAATCAAGCGGCTAGCGGGGACAATGAGCAGTTCTTC. V and J are TRBV28 and TRBJ2-1, with 9 nucleotides matching TRBD2. Germline V gives CDR1 MDHEN, CDR2 SYDVKM. With 7 bases clipped from V and 5 bases from J, the junction kept 9 bases outside the gene matches. The CDR3 extends over 15 amino acids.

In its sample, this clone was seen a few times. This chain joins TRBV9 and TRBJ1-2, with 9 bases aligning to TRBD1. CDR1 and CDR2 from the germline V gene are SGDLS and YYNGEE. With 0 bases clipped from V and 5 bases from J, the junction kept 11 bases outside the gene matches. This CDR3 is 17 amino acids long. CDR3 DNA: TGTGCCAGCAGCGTAGGCGTACGGACAGGGGAAACGTATGGCTACACCTTC. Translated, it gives CASSVGVRTGETYGYTF.

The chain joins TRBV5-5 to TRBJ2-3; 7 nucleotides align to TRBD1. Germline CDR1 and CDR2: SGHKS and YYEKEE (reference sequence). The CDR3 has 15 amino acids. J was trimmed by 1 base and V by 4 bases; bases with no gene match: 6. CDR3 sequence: CASSPTGVGTDTQYF. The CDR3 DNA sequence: TGTGCCAGCAGCCCTACAGGGGTGGGCACAGATACGCAGTATTTT.